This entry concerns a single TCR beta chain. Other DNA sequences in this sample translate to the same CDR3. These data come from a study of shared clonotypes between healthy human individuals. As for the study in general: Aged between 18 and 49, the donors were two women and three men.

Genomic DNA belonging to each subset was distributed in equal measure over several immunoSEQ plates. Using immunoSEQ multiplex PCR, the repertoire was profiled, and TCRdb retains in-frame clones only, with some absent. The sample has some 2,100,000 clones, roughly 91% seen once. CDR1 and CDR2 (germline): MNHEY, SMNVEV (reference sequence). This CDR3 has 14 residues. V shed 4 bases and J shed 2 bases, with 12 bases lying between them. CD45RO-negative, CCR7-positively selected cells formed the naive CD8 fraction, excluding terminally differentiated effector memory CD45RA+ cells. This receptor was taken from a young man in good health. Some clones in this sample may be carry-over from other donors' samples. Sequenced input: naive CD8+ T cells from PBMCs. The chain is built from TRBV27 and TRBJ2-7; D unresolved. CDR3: CASSSRTATYEQYF. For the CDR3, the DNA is TGTGCCAGCAGTTCCCGGACGGCTACCTACGAGCAGTACTTC.